A selection of T cell receptor beta chains follows, all from one sample in a study of blood T cells in healthy people across ages. MiXCR, applied by TCRdb to the 5' RACE reads, yields one record per CDR3 protein. This table holds about 1,500,000 distinct CDR3 sequences, approximately 42% found once. Input material: blood. These receptors all come from a woman between 18 and 29 years old in good health. CDR3s leave out the opening cysteine and the closing phenylalanine or tryptophan. The order of the fields is J gene, D gene, CDR3 length, clone size, V gene, CDR3 protein. D genes are given only for firm matches. Where a row states a size, it is once, few, many or the class of an expanded clone; other rows omit it.

>TRBJ1-6|.|14|few|TRBV6-7
ARPAGGVTSGSPLH
>TRBJ2-3|TRBD2|14|.|TRBV5-5
ASSLMGLAGTDTQY
>TRBJ2-4|TRBD2|12|.|TRBV3-1
ASSQEVSGGAQY
>TRBJ1-5|TRBD1|10|many|TRBV20-1
SARQGGQPQH
>TRBJ1-2|.|14|.|TRBV4-1
ASSQEDPGRSYGYT
>TRBJ2-5|.|13|few|TRBV20-1
SATDGLLGGETQY
>TRBJ2-1|TRBD2|14|.|TRBV20-1
SARDPLAGGNNEQF
>TRBJ2-5|.|10|once|TRBV7-3
ASSPLRASQY
>TRBJ2-7|.|11|.|TRBV6-1
ASRGANTYEQY
>TRBJ2-2|TRBD2|13|.|TRBV10-1
ASSGLAGTGGELF
>TRBJ2-1|.|12|.|TRBV20-1
SASLSGEAGEQF
>TRBJ2-7|.|11|.|TRBV5-1
ASSFTPSYEQY
>TRBJ1-1|.|15|.|TRBV7-8
ASSLAPLQVKNTEAF
>TRBJ1-2|.|13|.|TRBV4-1
ASSQRRGNNYGYT
>TRBJ1-5|.|13|.|TRBV6-5
ASSKGTNGNQPQH
>TRBJ2-7|.|15|.|TRBV7-9
ASSLPLGTQSDYEQY
>TRBJ2-6|TRBD2|15|.|TRBV18
ASSLLAGPSGANVLT
>TRBJ2-7|TRBD2|13|.|TRBV3-1
ASSQVASGSGEQY
>TRBJ2-1|TRBD1|14|few|TRBV24-1
ATSDLTGASYNEQF
>TRBJ1-2|.|13|few|TRBV14
ASSQVDRALYGYT
>TRBJ2-3|.|13|.|TRBV12-5
ASALSVGSTDTQY
>TRBJ2-1|.|11|few|TRBV20-1
SAGDLMIDEQF
>TRBJ1-2|TRBD1|12|few|TRBV28
ASTLTGGNYGYT
>TRBJ2-1|TRBD1|10|.|TRBV20-1
SARVWDSEQF
>TRBJ2-1|.|10|.|TRBV9
ASSLSSCGQF
>TRBJ2-7|TRBD1|12|.|TRBV20-1
SARPPGTGTHQY
>TRBJ2-7|.|12|.|TRBV5-1
ASTSGQFTYEQY
>TRBJ1-1|.|14|.|TRBV20-1
SASPYGAGRNTEAF
>TRBJ1-4|.|12|.|TRBV18
ASSPPVSNEKLF
>TRBJ2-3|TRBD2|14|.|TRBV27
ASSFNREVITDTQY
>TRBJ2-1|TRBD2|17|.|TRBV10-3
AIRSVTSGEKSFYNEQF
>TRBJ2-1|TRBD1|14|.|TRBV7-9
ASSGQQGAVTYEQF
>TRBJ2-5|.|12|few|TRBV29-1
SVGSRDGFETQY
>TRBJ2-7|.|10|.|TRBV29-1
SVGKEMGEQY
>TRBJ1-4|.|13|.|TRBV5-1
ASSLDGGNNEKLF
>TRBJ1-4|TRBD1|14|few|TRBV4-1
ASSQGGTATNEKLF
>TRBJ1-1|.|12|.|TRBV28
ASSLRGINREAF